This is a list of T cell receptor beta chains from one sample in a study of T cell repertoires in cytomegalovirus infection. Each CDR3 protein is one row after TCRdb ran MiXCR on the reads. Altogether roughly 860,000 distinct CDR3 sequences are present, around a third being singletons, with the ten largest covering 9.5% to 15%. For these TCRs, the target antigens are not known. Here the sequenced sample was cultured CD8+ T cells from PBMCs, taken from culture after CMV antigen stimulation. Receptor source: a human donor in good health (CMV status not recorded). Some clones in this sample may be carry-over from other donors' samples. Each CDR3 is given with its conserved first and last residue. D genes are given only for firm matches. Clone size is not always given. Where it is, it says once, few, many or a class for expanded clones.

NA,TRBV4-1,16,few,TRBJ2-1,TGCGCCAGCAGCCACCGAGGGGGGACCTCCTACAATGAGCAGTTCTTC,CASSHRGGTSYNEQFF
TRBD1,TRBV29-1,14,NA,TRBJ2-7,TGCAGCGTCGAAATGGACAGGAACCCCTACGAGCAGTACTTC,CSVEMDRNPYEQYF
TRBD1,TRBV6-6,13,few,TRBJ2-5,TGTGCCAGCACCGACAGGGGTCAAGAGACCCAGTACTTC,CASTDRGQETQYF
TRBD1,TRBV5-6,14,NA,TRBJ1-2,TGTGCCAGCAGCCCGCAGAGGACAGGGCACGGCTACACCTTC,CASSPQRTGHGYTF
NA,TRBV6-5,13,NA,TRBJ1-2,TGTGCCAGCAGTTTCTCAGGGTATTACGGCTACACCTTC,CASSFSGYYGYTF
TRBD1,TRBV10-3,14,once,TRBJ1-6,TGTGCCATCAGAGCGACAGGGCAAAATTCACCCCTCCACTTT,CAIRATGQNSPLHF
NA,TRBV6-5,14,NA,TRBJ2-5,TGTGCCAGCAGTTACTATGGTGGATCGGGGACCCAGTACTTC,CASSYYGGSGTQYF
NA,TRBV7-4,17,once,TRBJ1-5,TGTGCCAGCAGCTTAGGGCTGGGGTGGGAGAACAATCAGCCCCAGCATTTT,CASSLGLGWENNQPQHF
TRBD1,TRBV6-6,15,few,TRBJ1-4,TGTGCCAGCACCGCCCGGGACAGCTTAAATGAAAAACTGTTTTTT,CASTARDSLNEKLFF
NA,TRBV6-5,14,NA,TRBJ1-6,TGTGCCAGCAGTTACCAGGGGCGCGTCTCACCCCTCCACTTT,CASSYQGRVSPLHF
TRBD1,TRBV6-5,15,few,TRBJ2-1,TGTGCCAGCAGTTTATCGACAGGGGGGCTTGATGAGCAGTTCTTC,CASSLSTGGLDEQFF
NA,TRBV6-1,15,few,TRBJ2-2,TGTGCCAGCAGTGACTTGGGGGCGTACACCGGGGAGCTGTTTTTT,CASSDLGAYTGELFF
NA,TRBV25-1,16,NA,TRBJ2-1,TGTGCCAGCAGTGAATATTCACAGGCACCCTCCAATGAGCAGTTCTTC,CASSEYSQAPSNEQFF
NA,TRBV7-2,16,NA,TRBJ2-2,TGTGCCAGCAGCTTAGAGGGGGGACCGCGCACCGGGGAGCTGTTTTTT,CASSLEGGPRTGELFF
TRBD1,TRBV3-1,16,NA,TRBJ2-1,TGTGCCAGCAGCCAAGATCCGGGGACAGGGTGGGGTGAGCAGTTCTTC,CASSQDPGTGWGEQFF
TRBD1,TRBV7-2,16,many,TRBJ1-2,TGTGCCAGCAGCCGAGGACAGGGGGAAGCTAACTATGGCTACACCTTC,CASSRGQGEANYGYTF
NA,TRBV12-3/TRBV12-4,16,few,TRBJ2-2,TGTGCCAGCAGTCCCTTCAGTATTTCGAACACCGGGGAGCTGTTTTTT,CASSPFSISNTGELFF
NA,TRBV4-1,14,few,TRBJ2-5,TGCGCCAGCAGCCTACCCGGGCCCCAAGAGACCCAGTACTTC,CASSLPGPQETQYF
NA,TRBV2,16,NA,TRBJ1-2,TGTGCCAGCAGTGCGGACTTACTAGCCATGGGCTATGGCTACACCTTC,CASSADLLAMGYGYTF
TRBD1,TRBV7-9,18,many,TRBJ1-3,TGTGCCAGCAGCGACCTGGGACAGCCTCACCTCTCTGGAAACACCATATATTTT,CASSDLGQPHLSGNTIYF
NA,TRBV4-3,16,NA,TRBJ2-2,TGCGCCAGCAGCCAAGGCGGGGTTCCGAACACCGGGGAGCTGTTTTTT,CASSQGGVPNTGELFF
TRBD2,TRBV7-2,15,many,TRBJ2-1,TGTGCCAGCAGCCCGCTGACTAGCGGGGTCTGGGAGCAGTTCTTC,CASSPLTSGVWEQFF
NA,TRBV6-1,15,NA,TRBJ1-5,TGTGCCAGCAGTGAAGGCCCGTCCGGGGTTCAGCCCCAGCATTTT,CASSEGPSGVQPQHF
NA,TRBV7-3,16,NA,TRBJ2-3,TGTGCCAGCAGCCCGTGGACTTCGTCTAGCACAGATACGCAGTATTTT,CASSPWTSSSTDTQYF
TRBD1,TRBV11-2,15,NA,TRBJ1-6,TGTGCCAGCAGCGGACAGGGGGTTGTCCTAGGGTCCCTCCACTTT,CASSGQGVVLGSLHF
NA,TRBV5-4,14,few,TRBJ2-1,TGTGCCAGCAACCCGACAGGAGCCAACAATGAGCAGTTCTTC,CASNPTGANNEQFF
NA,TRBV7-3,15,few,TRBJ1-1,TGTGCCAGCAGCAGCTACAATATCAAGAACACTGAAGCTTTCTTT,CASSSYNIKNTEAFF
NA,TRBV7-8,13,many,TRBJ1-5,TGTGCCAGCAGCGAGGGGGTCGGGCAGCCCCAGCATTTT,CASSEGVGQPQHF
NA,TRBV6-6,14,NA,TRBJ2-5,TGTGCCAGCAGCAAAACAGGGCCGACAGAGACCCAGTACTTC,CASSKTGPTETQYF
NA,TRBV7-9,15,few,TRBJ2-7,TGTGCCAGCAGCCCCAGGGATAACCCCTCCTACGAGCAGTACTTC,CASSPRDNPSYEQYF
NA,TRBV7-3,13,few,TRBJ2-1,TGTGCCAGCAGCAACGGTTTAGTAAATGAGCAGTTCTTC,CASSNGLVNEQFF
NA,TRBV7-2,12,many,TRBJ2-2,TGTGCCAGCAGCTTTTGGGACGGGGAGCTGTTTTTT,CASSFWDGELFF
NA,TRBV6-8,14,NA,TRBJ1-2,TGTGCCAGCAGTTACCCCGGGACACTAGATGGCTACACCTTC,CASSYPGTLDGYTF
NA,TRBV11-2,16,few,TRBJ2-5,TGTGCCAGCAGCTCACCCGGGACGGACCCCCGGGAGACCCAGTACTTC,CASSSPGTDPRETQYF
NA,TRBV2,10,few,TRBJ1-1,TGTGCCAGCGAGGGGGTAGGAGGTTTCTTT,CASEGVGGFF
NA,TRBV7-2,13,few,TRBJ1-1,TGTGCCAGCAGCTTAAATCGCTTGACTGAAGCTTTCTTT,CASSLNRLTEAFF
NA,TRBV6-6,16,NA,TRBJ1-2,TGTGCCAGCAGTGGGCGGGACGACCAATCTAACTATGGCTACACCTTC,CASSGRDDQSNYGYTF
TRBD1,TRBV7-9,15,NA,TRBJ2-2,TGTGCCAGCAGATCCGGGACAGGCCACACCGGGGAGCTGTTTTTT,CASRSGTGHTGELFF
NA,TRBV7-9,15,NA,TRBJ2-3,TGTGCCAGCAGCTTCATCGGGTTTCTCACAGATACGCAGTATTTT,CASSFIGFLTDTQYF
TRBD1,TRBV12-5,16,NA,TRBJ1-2,TGTGCTAGTGGTGTCGGACAGGGGGCGCTGGGGTATGGCTACACCTTC,CASGVGQGALGYGYTF
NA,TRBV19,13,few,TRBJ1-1,TGTGCCAGTAGTAAACCAACGAGCACTGAAGCTTTCTTT,CASSKPTSTEAFF
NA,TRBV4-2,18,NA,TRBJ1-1,TGTGCCAGCAGCCAAGATTCATCTTTTCATGGGAGGGGCACTGAAGCTTTCTTT,CASSQDSSFHGRGTEAFF
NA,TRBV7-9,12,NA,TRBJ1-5,TGTGCCAGCAGCCGGGAGAATCAGCCCCAGCATTTT,CASSRENQPQHF
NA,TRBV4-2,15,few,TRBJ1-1,TGTGCCAGCAGCGCCGTAGAGGGATCGAACACTGAAGCTTTCTTT,CASSAVEGSNTEAFF
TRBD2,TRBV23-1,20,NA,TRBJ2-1,TGCGCCAGCAGTCAATCAGGCGGGGGAGAAACTCCTAGCTCCTACAATGAGCAGTTCTTC,CASSQSGGGETPSSYNEQFF
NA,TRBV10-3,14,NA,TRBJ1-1,TGTGCCATCAGTGAGTCAGGGGTGAACACTGAAGCTATCTTT,CAISESGVNTEAIF
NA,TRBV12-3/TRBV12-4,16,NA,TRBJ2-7,TGTGCCAGCAGTTTAAGGATTATGGACGGTAAATACGAGCAGTACTTC,CASSLRIMDGKYEQYF
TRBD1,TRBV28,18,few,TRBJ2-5,TGTGCCAGCAGTTTCACCTTCCGGGACAGGGCTTCCCAAGAGACCCAGTACTTC,CASSFTFRDRASQETQYF
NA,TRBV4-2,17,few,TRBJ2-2,TGTGCCAGCAGCCAAGATCCCCCAGCGGGGAACACCGGGGAGCTGTTTTTT,CASSQDPPAGNTGELFF
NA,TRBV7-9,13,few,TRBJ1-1,TGTGCCAGCAGCTTAGTTGGGGGTCTTGAAGCTTTCTTT,CASSLVGGLEAFF
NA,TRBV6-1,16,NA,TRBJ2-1,TGTGCCAGCAGTGAAGAAGGGACGGGCGTGGGGAATGAGCAGTTCTTC,CASSEEGTGVGNEQFF